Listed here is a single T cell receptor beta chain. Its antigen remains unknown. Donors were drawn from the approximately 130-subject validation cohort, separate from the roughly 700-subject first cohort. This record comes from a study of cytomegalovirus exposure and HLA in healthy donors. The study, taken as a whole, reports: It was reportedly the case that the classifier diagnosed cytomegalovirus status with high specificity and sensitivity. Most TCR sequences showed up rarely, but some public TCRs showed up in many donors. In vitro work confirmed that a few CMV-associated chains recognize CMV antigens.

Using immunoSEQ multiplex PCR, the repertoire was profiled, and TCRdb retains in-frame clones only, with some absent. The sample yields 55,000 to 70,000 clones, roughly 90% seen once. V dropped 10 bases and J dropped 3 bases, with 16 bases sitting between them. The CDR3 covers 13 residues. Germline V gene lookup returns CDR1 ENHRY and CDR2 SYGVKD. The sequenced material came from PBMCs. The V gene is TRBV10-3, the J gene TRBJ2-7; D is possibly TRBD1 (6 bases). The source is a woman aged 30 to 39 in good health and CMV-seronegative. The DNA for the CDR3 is TGTGCCACCACACAGGGTAGGGGCTACGAGCAGTACTTC. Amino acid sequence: CATTQGRGYEQYF.